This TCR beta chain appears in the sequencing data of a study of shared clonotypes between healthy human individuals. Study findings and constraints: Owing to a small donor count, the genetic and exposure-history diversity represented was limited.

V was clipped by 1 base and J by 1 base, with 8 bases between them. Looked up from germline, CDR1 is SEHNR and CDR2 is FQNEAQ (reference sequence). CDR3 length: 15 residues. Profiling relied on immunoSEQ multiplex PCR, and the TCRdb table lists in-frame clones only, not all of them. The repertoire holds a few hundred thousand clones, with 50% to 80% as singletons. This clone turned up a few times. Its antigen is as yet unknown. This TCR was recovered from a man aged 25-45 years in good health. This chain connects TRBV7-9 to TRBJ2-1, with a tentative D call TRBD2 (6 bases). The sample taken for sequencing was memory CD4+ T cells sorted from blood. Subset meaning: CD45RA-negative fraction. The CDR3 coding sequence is TGTGCCAGCAGCTTAGTGGGGGGTTCCTACAATGAGCAGTTCTTC. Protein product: CASSLVGGSYNEQFF.